This TCR beta chain originates from a study of early T cells in non-severe SARS-CoV-2 infection. Study-wide context: Bulk RNA isolated from unsorted whole blood underwent sequencing; chains were not paired.

Study conclusions and caveats: Clonotype matching in VDJdb favored anti-spike CD8 responses and did not capture private and CD4 specificities.

Germline CDR1 DFQATT, CDR2 SNEGSKA (reference sequence). The CDR3 is made up of 13 amino acids. Trimming stripped 5 bases from V and 0 bases from J, with 7 bases between. TCRdb recomputed calls from the 5' RACE reads with MiXCR, one row per CDR3 protein. The table has about 57,000 distinct CDR3 sequences, under 10% seen once. In its sample, this clonotype was seen once. The antigen is undetermined. The sequence came from an adult who was a healthcare worker with PCR-confirmed SARS-CoV-2 infection or an uninfected control (not recorded which). V and J are TRBV20-1 and TRBJ2-2, with no clear D. The sequencing sample was made of whole blood. CDR3 amino acids: CSARLANTGELFF. The CDR3 DNA sequence: TGCAGTGCTCGTCTAGCGAACACCGGGGAGCTGTTTTTT.